This T cell receptor beta chain is from a study of technical replicates of blood from several donors. TCRdb keeps only in-frame clones here, not all; method: immunoSEQ multiplex PCR. The sample has 65,000 to 90,000 clones, 90% to 95% seen once. The CDR3 covers 19 residues. CDR1 is SGHVS and CDR2 is FQNEAQ in the germline V gene. V gave up 1 base and J gave up 7 bases; unmatched junction bases: 20. The sample comprised T cells isolated from PBMCs. The source of this sequence is a human donor in good health. The chain carries TRBV7-8 and TRBJ2-7; 9 bases match TRBD1. The CDR3 DNA reads as TGTGCCAGCAGCTTAGGGGTTAGTTACAGGGGGCCGGTTCTATATGAGCAGTACTTC. It is translated as CASSLGVSYRGPVLYEQYF.